This T cell receptor beta chain emerged from a study of blood T cell repertoires in COVID-19. CDR3 length: 15 residues. Germline V gene lookup returns CDR1 LNHDA and CDR2 SQIVND (reference sequence). Trimming took 1 base from V and 7 from J, leaving 13 bases between them. Libraries were prepared by immunoSEQ multiplex PCR; TCRdb keeps only in-frame clonotypes and omits some of them. Of roughly 70,000 clones in the sample, approximately 90% were seen once. The V gene is TRBV19, the J gene TRBJ1-4; no clear D. Sequenced: peripheral blood. This TCR came from a human donor in a cohort sampled during active COVID-19. The CDR3 DNA sequence: TGTGCCAGTAGTATAGCCCAATTAGCGGGTGAAAAACTGTTTTTT. This sequence encodes CASSIAQLAGEKLFF.